These 10 T cell receptor beta chains came from one sample sequenced in a study of OX40 agonist ivuxolimab in advanced cancers. TCRdb's table, derived via immunoSEQ multiplex PCR, lists solely in-frame clones and lacks some. The table has about 49,000 clones, over 75% seen once; the top ten hold over 6.5%. The specimen comprised CD4+ or CD8+ T cells sorted from blood, sampled in a trial of the OX40 agonist ivuxolimab. These receptors were taken from an adult with an advanced solid tumor such as melanoma, head and neck, liver or kidney cancer.

This clone appeared a few times. The chain has TRBV5-8 and TRBJ2-1; 9 bases map to TRBD2. The trim removed 2 bases at V and 9 bases at J, leaving 6 bases unmatched. Germline V gene lookup returns CDR1 SGHTS and CDR2 YDEGEE. The CDR3 consists of 14 residues. CDR3 protein: CASSFGSREGEQFF. In DNA, the CDR3 is TGTGCCAGCAGCTTTGGTTCGCGGGAGGGTGAGCAGTTCTTC.

The gene calls are TRBV5-1 and TRBJ2-5; 7 positions agree with TRBD1. CDR3 length equals 15 residues. V lost 4 bases and J lost 1; bases outside the gene matches: 7. The germline V gene has CDR1 SGHRS and CDR2 YFSETQ. CDR3 amino acids: CASSIYGTAQETQYF. CDR3 DNA: TGCGCCAGCAGCATATACGGGACAGCCCAAGAGACCCAGTACTTC.

The genes are TRBV19 and TRBJ1-5; the D gene is possibly TRBD1 (5 bases). CDR1 is LNHDA and CDR2 is SQIVND in the germline V gene (reference sequence). The CDR3 consists of 13 residues. V lost 1 base and J lost 8, with 9 bases in between. CDR3 DNA sequence: TGTGCCAGTAGTATAGTGCCAGGGAAGCCCCAGCATTTT. It specifies CASSIVPGKPQHF.

The chain combines TRBV25-1 with TRBJ1-3; no firm D call. From germline, CDR1 is MGHDK and CDR2 SYGVNS. The CDR3 is 12 amino acids. Trimming took off 5 bases at V and 9 bases at J, with 11 bases between the two ends. The CDR3 DNA reads TGTGCCAGCAGTCCTAGTTGGCGCACCATATATTTT. It encodes CASSPSWRTIYF.

The CDR3 DNA is TGTGCCAGCAGTTTTCTCTCAGGGGTCATGAACGAGCAGTACTTC. Its translation is CASSFLSGVMNEQYF. The V call is TRBV6-6, the J call TRBJ2-7; D is possibly TRBD1 (6 bases). CDR1 and CDR2 (germline): MNHNY, SVGAGI (reference sequence). Trimming took 4 bases from V and 5 from J, leaving 18 bases between them. This CDR3 is 15 amino acids long.

The genes are TRBV2 and TRBJ1-5; D may be TRBD1 (5 bases). V dropped 4 bases and J dropped 7 bases, with 14 bases sitting between them. The germline CDR1 and CDR2 sequences are SNHLY and FYNNEI. The CDR3 runs 14 residues. CDR3 in amino acids: CASSVGAGGQPQHF. In nucleotides, the CDR3 is TGTGCCAGCAGTGTCGGGGCAGGTGGGCAGCCCCAGCATTTT.

The V call is TRBV5-1, the J call TRBJ2-3; D is unresolved. Trimming took off 2 bases at V and 4 bases at J, with 5 bases between the two ends. The CDR3 extends over 12 amino acids. The germline V gene encodes CDR1 SGHRS and CDR2 YFSETQ. CDR3 residues: CASSLTADTQYF. CDR3 nucleotide sequence: TGCGCCAGCAGCTTAACAGCAGATACGCAGTATTTT.

The CDR3 region has the DNA TGTGCCAGCAGCTGGAGCGGGGGCTACGAGCAGTACTTC. Amino acid sequence: CASSWSGGYEQYF. The chain carries TRBV11-2 and TRBJ2-7, with 8 bases identical to TRBD2. V lost 4 bases and J lost 3; bases outside the gene matches: 2. The CDR3 is 13 residues long. Germline V lookup: CDR1 SGHAT, CDR2 FQNNGV.

This clone was detected a few times. The V and J genes are TRBV18 and TRBJ1-1; D remains ambiguous. Germline CDR1 and CDR2: KGHSH and LQKENI. The V end lost 8 bases, the J end lost 1 base, and 8 bases lay between the germline ends. The CDR3 is 12 residues long. In DNA, the CDR3 is TGTGCCAGCGGCCAACAGAACACTGAAGCTTTCTTT. Translation gives CASGQQNTEAFF.

The genes are TRBV5-1 and TRBJ2-7; 8 bases fit TRBD1. The CDR3 is 15 amino acids. V gave up 0 bases and J gave up 7 bases; unmatched junction bases: 9. Germline loops: CDR1 SGHRS, CDR2 YFSETQ. Written as DNA, the CDR3 is TGCGCCAGCAGCTTGGCCGGGACAGGAGGAAAGGAGCAGTACTTC. Translation: CASSLAGTGGKEQYF.